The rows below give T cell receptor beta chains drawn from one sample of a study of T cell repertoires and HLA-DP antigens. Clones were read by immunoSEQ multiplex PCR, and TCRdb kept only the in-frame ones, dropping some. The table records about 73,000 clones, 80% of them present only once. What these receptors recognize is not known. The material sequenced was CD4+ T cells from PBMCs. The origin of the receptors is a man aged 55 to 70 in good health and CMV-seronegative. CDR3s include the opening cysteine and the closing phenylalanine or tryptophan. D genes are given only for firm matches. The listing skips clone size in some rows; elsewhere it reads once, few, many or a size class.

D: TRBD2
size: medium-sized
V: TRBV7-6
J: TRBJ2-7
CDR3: CASSVSPSGGAGEQYF
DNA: TGTGCCAGCAGCGTGAGCCCAAGCGGGGGGGCGGGCGAGCAGTACTTC

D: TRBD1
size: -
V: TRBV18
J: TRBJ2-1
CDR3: CASSPLQRQGGWNEQFF
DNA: TGTGCCAGCTCACCCCTCCAAAGACAGGGGGGTTGGAATGAGCAGTTCTTC

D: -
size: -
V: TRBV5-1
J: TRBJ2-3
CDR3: CASSLASLLSDTQYF
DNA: TGCGCCAGCAGCTTGGCTTCCCTGCTCTCAGATACGCAGTATTTT

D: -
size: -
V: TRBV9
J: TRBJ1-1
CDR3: CASSGAEPTEAFF
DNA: TGTGCCAGCAGCGGAGCGGAGCCCACTGAAGCTTTCTTT

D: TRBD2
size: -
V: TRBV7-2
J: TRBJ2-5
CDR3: CASSSTSGRSETQYF
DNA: TGTGCCAGCAGCTCGACTAGCGGGAGGTCTGAGACCCAGTACTTC

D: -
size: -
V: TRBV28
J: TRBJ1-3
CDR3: CASSLGVSSGNTIYF
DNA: TGTGCCAGCAGTTTAGGCGTCTCCTCTGGAAACACCATATATTTT

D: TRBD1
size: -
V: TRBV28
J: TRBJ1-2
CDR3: CASSKDRAGFNGYTF
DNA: TGTGCCAGCAGTAAGGACAGGGCGGGATTTAATGGCTACACCTTC

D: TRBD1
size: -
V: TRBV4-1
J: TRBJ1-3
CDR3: CASSQDRGSGNTIYF
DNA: TGCGCCAGCAGCCAGGACAGGGGCTCTGGAAACACCATATATTTT

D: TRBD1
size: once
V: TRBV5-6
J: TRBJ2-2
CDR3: CASSFTGAQGIGELFF
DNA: TGTGCCAGCAGCTTTACAGGGGCCCAAGGGATCGGGGAGCTGTTTTTT

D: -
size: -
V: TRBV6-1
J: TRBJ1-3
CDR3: CASSEARVVSIYF
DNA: TGTGCCAGCAGTGAAGCTCGGGTAGTATCCATATATTTT

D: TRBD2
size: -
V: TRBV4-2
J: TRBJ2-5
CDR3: CASSQDKAGGETQYF
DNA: TGTGCCAGCAGCCAAGATAAGGCGGGAGGGGAGACCCAGTACTTC

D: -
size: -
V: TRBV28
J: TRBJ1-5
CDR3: CASSPRFTGNQPQHF
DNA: TGTGCCAGCAGTCCCCGCTTTACGGGCAATCAGCCCCAGCATTTT

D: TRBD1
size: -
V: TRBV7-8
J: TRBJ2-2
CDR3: CASSLGIGTVRTGELFF
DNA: TGTGCCAGCAGCTTAGGAATAGGGACAGTGAGAACCGGGGAGCTGTTTTTT

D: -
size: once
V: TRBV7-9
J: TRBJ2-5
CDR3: CASTLLGVQETQYF
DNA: TGTGCCAGCACCCTTCTAGGGGTTCAGGAGACCCAGTACTTC

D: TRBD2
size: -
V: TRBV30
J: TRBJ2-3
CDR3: CAGREAGTTDTQYF
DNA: TGTGCCGGGAGGGAGGCAGGTACGACAGATACGCAGTATTTT

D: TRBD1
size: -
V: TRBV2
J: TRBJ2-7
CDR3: CASRDRGYEQYF
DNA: TGTGCCAGCAGGGACAGGGGCTACGAGCAGTACTTC

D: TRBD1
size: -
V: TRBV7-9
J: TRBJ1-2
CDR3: CASSRDSYGYTF
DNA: TGTGCCAGCAGCAGGGACAGCTATGGCTACACCTTC

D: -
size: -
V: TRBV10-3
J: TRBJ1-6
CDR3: CAISEEGRRDSPLHF
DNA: TGTGCCATCAGTGAGGAGGGGCGTAGGGATTCACCCCTCCACTTT

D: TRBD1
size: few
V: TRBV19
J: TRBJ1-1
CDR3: CASSTRGPTEAFF
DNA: TGTGCCAGTAGTACCAGGGGGCCCACTGAAGCTTTCTTT

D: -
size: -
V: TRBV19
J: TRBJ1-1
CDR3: CASSPRERGYTEAFF
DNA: TGTGCCAGTAGTCCCCGGGAGCGGGGTTACACTGAAGCTTTCTTT

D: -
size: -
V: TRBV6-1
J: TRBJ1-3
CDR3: CASSKSDSGNTIYF
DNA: TGTGCCAGCAGTAAGTCCGACTCTGGAAACACCATATATTTT

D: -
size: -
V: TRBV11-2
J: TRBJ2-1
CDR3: CASNQGVRGLYNEQFF
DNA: TGTGCCAGCAACCAAGGGGTACGGGGGCTCTACAATGAGCAGTTCTTC

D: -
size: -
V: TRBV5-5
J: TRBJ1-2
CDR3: CASSSSAGGLRGYTF
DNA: TGTGCCAGCAGCTCTTCAGCGGGTGGTCTGAGGGGCTACACCTTC

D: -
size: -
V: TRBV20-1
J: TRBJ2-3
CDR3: CSAVVVDTQYF
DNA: TGCAGTGCTGTAGTGGTAGATACGCAGTATTTT

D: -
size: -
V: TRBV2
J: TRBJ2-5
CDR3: CATLRDRNSQETQYF
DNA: TGTGCCACGCTTCGGGACCGAAACTCCCAAGAGACCCAGTACTTC

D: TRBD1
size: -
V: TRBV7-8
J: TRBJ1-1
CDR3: CASSTYKGANTEAFF
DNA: TGTGCCAGCAGCACCTACAAGGGGGCGAACACTGAAGCTTTCTTT

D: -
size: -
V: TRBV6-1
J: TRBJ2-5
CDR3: CASSEDIWAAQYF
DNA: TGTGCCAGCAGTGAAGACATTTGGGCGGCCCAGTACTTC

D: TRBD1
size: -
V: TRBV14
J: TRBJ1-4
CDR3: CASSPYRSTGPNEKLFF
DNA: TGTGCCAGCAGCCCGTATAGATCGACAGGGCCTAATGAAAAACTGTTTTTT

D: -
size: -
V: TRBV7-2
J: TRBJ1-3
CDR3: CASSLATGSGNTIYF
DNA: TGTGCCAGCAGCTTAGCCACAGGCTCTGGAAACACCATATATTTT

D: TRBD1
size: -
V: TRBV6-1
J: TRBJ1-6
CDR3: CASMTGFGSPLHF
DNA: TGTGCCAGTATGACAGGGTTTGGGTCACCCCTCCACTTT

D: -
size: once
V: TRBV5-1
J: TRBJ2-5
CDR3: CASSSDILSQETQYF
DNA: TGCGCCAGCAGCTCGGACATCCTAAGCCAAGAGACCCAGTACTTC

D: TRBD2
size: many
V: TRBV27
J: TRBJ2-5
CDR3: CASSLSRGGRVLGETQYF
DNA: TGTGCCAGCAGTTTATCTCGGGGCGGGAGGGTTTTAGGAGAGACCCAGTACTTC

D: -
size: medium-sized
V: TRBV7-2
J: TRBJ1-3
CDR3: CASSLGVSGNTIYF
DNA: TGTGCCAGCAGCTTGGGGGTCTCTGGAAACACCATATATTTT

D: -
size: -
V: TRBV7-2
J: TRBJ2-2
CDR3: CASPRGARNTGELFF
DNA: TGTGCCAGCCCTAGGGGGGCCAGGAACACCGGGGAGCTGTTTTTT

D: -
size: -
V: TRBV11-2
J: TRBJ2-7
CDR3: CASSLNNAYEQYF
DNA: TGTGCCAGCAGCTTAAACAATGCCTACGAGCAGTACTTC

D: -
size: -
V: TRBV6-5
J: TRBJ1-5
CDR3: CASSQPGVGNQPQHF
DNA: TGTGCCAGCAGTCAACCAGGGGTCGGCAATCAGCCCCAGCATTTT

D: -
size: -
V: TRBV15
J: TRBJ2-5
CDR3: CATSRGRTVETQYF
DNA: TGTGCCACCAGCAGAGGCCGGACAGTCGAGACCCAGTACTTC

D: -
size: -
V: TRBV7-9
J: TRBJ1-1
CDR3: CASSLALGEPEAFF
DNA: TGTGCCAGCAGCTTAGCCCTGGGCGAACCTGAAGCTTTCTTT

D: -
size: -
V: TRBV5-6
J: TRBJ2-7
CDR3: CASSLWAREQYF
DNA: TGTGCCAGCAGCTTGTGGGCCCGTGAGCAGTACTTC

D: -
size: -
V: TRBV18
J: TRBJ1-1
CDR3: CASSPTQGLTEAFF
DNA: TGTGCCAGCTCACCAACTCAGGGGTTGACTGAAGCTTTCTTT

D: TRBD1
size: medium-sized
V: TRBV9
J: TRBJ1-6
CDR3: CASSAEGQAYSPLHF
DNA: TGTGCCAGCAGCGCAGAGGGACAGGCCTATTCACCCCTCCACTTT

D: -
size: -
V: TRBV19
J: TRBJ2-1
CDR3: CASSIDRANEQFF
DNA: TGTGCCAGTAGTATAGACAGGGCTAATGAGCAGTTCTTC

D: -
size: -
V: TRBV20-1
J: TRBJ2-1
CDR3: CSGGVGGFF
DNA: TGCAGTGGAGGAGTGGGCGGGTTCTTC

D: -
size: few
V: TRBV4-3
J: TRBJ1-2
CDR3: CASSPSRGYGYTF
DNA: TGCGCCAGCAGCCCGTCAAGGGGCTATGGCTACACCTTC

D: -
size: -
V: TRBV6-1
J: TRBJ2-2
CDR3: CASSEWKGNTGELFF
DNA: TGTGCCAGCAGTGAATGGAAGGGAAACACCGGGGAGCTGTTTTTT

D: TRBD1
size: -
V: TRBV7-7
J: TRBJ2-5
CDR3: CASSRQGLQETQYF
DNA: TGTGCCAGCAGCCGACAGGGCCTCCAAGAGACCCAGTACTTC

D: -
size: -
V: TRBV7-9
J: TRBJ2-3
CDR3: CASSPLVTDTQYF
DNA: TGTGCCAGCAGCCCGCTCGTCACAGATACGCAGTATTTT

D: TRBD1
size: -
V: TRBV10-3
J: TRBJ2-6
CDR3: CATQDRGQAGANVLTF
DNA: TGTGCCACCCAAGACAGGGGGCAAGCTGGGGCCAACGTCCTGACTTTC